Shown below are 25 T cell receptor beta chains from a single sample sequenced in a study of T cells in Graves' hyperthyroidism and ophthalmopathy (dated by TCRdb to about 2019). Receptors were amplified or captured by multiplex PCR. TCRdb records Illumina HiSeq 2000 as the sequencer. Amplification of TCR beta CDR3 regions was carried out from RNA transcripts. The first round of RT-PCR for the TCR CDR3 was performed with the HTBI primer set and the Qiagen OneStep RT-PCR kit. TCRdb cleaned the public reads at Q25 with fastp, built clones with MiXCR and kept in-frame beta chains. Rows are unified per CDR3 protein, each entry keeping the most common DNA and genes. The sample table records hundreds of thousands of distinct CDR3 sequences; roughly 15% of these occur just once. Roughly a tenth of the sample rests with the top ten. Sequencing used blood. The receptors were sampled from a woman between 18 and 29 years old with Graves' hyperthyroidism.

The V and J genes are TRBV19 and TRBJ1-5; 9 nucleotides agree with TRBD1. After removal of 5 bases from V and 4 bases from J, the junction contained 9 bases not matched to a gene. The CDR3 is made up of 16 amino acids. Germline V gene sequence: CDR1 LNHDA, CDR2 SQIVND (reference sequence). CDR3 DNA sequence: TGTGCCAGTAGTCCCATTGGGACAGGGAGAAATCAGCCCCAGCATTTT. Residues: CASSPIGTGRNQPQHF.

This chain uses TRBV9 with TRBJ1-1; D might be TRBD1 (5 bases). The germline V gene encodes CDR1 SGDLS and CDR2 YYNGEE. Trimming cost V 4 bases and J 4 bases, with 14 bases left between them. The CDR3 loop spans 14 amino acids. The CDR3 loop is CASSPWQGVTEAFF. The CDR3 DNA sequence: TGTGCCAGCAGCCCCTGGCAGGGCGTCACTGAAGCTTTCTTT.

The sample holds many counts of this clonotype. The rearrangement joins TRBV7-9 to TRBJ2-7; D gene uncertain. CDR3 length: 12 residues. CDR1 is SEHNR and CDR2 is FQNEAQ in the germline V gene (reference sequence). V was shortened by 5 bases and J by 1 base, with 6 bases between the two germline ends. The CDR3 loop reads CASSPNSYEQYF. The CDR3 DNA is TGTGCCAGCAGCCCGAATTCCTACGAGCAGTACTTC.

This clonotype has more than one count but fewer than ten. The genes are TRBV27 and TRBJ2-3; D call uncertain. With 4 bases removed from V and 4 bases from J, the gap between germline ends came to 9 bases. The CDR3 has 13 residues. Germline values: CDR1 MNHEY, CDR2 SMNVEV (reference sequence). This CDR3 is CASSSFSSDTQYF. CDR3 DNA sequence: TGTGCCAGCAGTTCCTTCTCATCAGATACGCAGTATTTT.

This clonotype has just one count. This chain connects TRBV20-1 to TRBJ2-1; D is uncertain. The CDR3 runs to 14 residues. In germline, CDR1 is DFQATT, CDR2 SNEGSKA (reference sequence). V gave up 1 base and J gave up 0 bases, with 7 bases separating them. The DNA for the CDR3 is TGCAGTGCTAGAGTGCCGGCCTCCTACAATGAGCAGTTCTTC. Protein sequence: CSARVPASYNEQFF.

CDR3 sequence (DNA): TGCGCCAGCAGCCAAGGTCTGGGCTCTGCTGGGGCCAACGTCCTGACTTTC. Its translation: CASSQGLGSAGANVLTF. The chain uses TRBV4-1 and TRBJ2-6; D gene ambiguous. This CDR3 is built from 17 residues. Per germline, CDR1 MGHRA and CDR2 YSYEKL. The V end was cut by 1 base, the J end by 2 bases, with 12 bases between.

The chain has TRBV6-1 and TRBJ1-4; 8 nucleotides align to TRBD1. Germline V gives CDR1 MNHNS, CDR2 SASEGT. This CDR3 is built from 16 residues. V trimming: 6 bases; J trimming: 3 bases; junction bases outside the gene matches: 9. This chain's CDR3 is CASRQHRGRANEKLFF. CDR3 sequence (DNA): TGTGCCAGCAGACAGCACAGGGGGAGGGCTAATGAAAAACTGTTTTTT.

The sample holds many counts of this clonotype. In nucleotides, the CDR3 is TGTGCCAGCAGCTTGTCCGGGACAGGTAAATTCAAAGGTTGGACTGAAGCTTTCTTT. Its translation is CASSLSGTGKFKGWTEAFF. The chain employs TRBV5-4 and TRBJ1-1; 8 bases map to TRBD1. Germline values: CDR1 SGHNT, CDR2 YYREEE (reference sequence). V shed 1 base, J shed 5 bases, and the junction held 19 bases outside the gene matches. The CDR3 covers 19 residues.

The V call is TRBV24-1, the J call TRBJ1-2; 10 positions agree with TRBD1. The CDR3 length is 15 residues. Germline lookup yields CDR1 KGHDR and CDR2 SFDVKD. The V gene end was trimmed by 2 bases and the J gene end by 8 bases; junction bases not matched to a gene: 7. CDR3 loop: CATSDYGTGDGGYTF. CDR3 DNA sequence: TGTGCCACCAGTGATTACGGGACAGGGGATGGAGGCTACACCTTC.

At least ten counts were recorded for this clonotype. The chain has TRBV7-9 and TRBJ2-5, with D perhaps TRBD2 (5 bases). V was trimmed by 6 bases and J by 5 bases, leaving 10 bases between them. This CDR3 is built from 12 residues. Germline V CDR1 and CDR2: SEHNR, FQNEAQ (reference sequence). The CDR3 protein is CASSSLGETQYF. CDR3 DNA: TGTGCCAGCAGTTCACTAGGGGAGACCCAGTACTTC.

This chain joins TRBV24-1 and TRBJ2-2, with 9 bases identical to TRBD1. With V trimmed by 4 bases and J by 2 bases, 7 bases remained unmatched. The CDR3 contains 17 residues. Germline V gene lookup returns CDR1 KGHDR and CDR2 SFDVKD. This CDR3 reads CATSELGQGKNTGELFF. The CDR3 nucleotides read TGTGCCACCAGTGAATTGGGACAGGGAAAAAACACCGGGGAGCTGTTTTTT.

This clonotype has more than one count but fewer than ten. J is TRBJ2-7 and V is TRBV3-1, with 7 bases aligning to TRBD1. The CDR3 contains 18 residues. After removal of 2 bases from V and 5 bases from J, the junction contained 18 bases not matched to a gene. The germline gives CDR1 LGHDT, CDR2 YNNKEL (reference sequence). The CDR3 here is CASSQNLVRRTGGDEQYF. CDR3 nucleotide sequence: TGTGCCAGCAGCCAAAACCTCGTTAGGAGGACAGGCGGCGACGAGCAGTACTTC.

The V gene is TRBV13, the J gene TRBJ2-1; 7 nucleotides line up with TRBD2. CDR3 length: 16 amino acids. Germline CDR1 PRHDT, CDR2 FYEKMQ (reference sequence). The V segment lost 7 bases and the J segment 8 bases; nucleotides outside the gene matches: 17. The CDR3 loop is CASTKSGTTREDEQFF. The CDR3 region has the DNA TGTGCCAGCACTAAATCCGGGACTACGCGTGAGGATGAGCAGTTCTTC.

This clonotype has a handful of counts. The V and J genes are TRBV6-2 or TRBV6-3 and TRBJ2-7; 13 bases are shared with TRBD2. J gave up 5 bases and V 4 bases, and 5 bases lay outside the gene matches. The CDR3 runs 15 residues. Germline CDR1 reads MNHEY; CDR2 reads SVGEGT. DNA of the CDR3: TGTGCCAGCAGTTCACCGGGACTAGCGGGAAACGAGCAGTACTTC. Amino acid sequence: CASSSPGLAGNEQYF.

CDR3 loop: CASSQDPGNSPLHF. In DNA form, the CDR3 reads TGCGCCAGCAGCCAAGATCCGGGCAATTCACCCCTCCACTTT. This chain uses TRBV4-3 with TRBJ1-6; no clear D. The CDR3 covers 14 residues. Germline lookup yields CDR1 LGHNA and CDR2 YSLEER. The V end was cut by 0 bases, the J end by 7 bases, with 7 bases between.

This clonotype has more than one count but fewer than ten. J is TRBJ2-5 and V is TRBV5-5, with a possible D match to TRBD1 (5 bases). V lost 1 base and J lost 5, with 12 bases in between. The CDR3 is 14 amino acids. Germline CDR1 reads SGHKS; CDR2 reads YYEKEE (reference sequence). The CDR3 loop is CASSLTRVRETQYF. As DNA, the CDR3 is TGTGCCAGCAGCTTGACCAGGGTCCGGGAGACCCAGTACTTC.

V usage is TRBV4-3 and J usage is TRBJ2-7, with D unresolved. In germline, CDR1 is LGHNA, CDR2 YSLEER. V dropped 2 bases and J dropped 4 bases, with 15 bases sitting between them. The CDR3 is 15 residues long. CDR3 nucleotide sequence: TGCGCCAGCAGCCAACGGGTGGAGACTCATTACGAGCAGTACTTC. This translates into CASSQRVETHYEQYF.

Turning to this clonotype: Given a much more abundant clone one base away, this may be a read error. The chain carries TRBV20-1 and TRBJ1-4; D is unresolved. The CDR3 runs 13 residues. Looked up from germline, CDR1 is DFQATT and CDR2 is SNEGSKA (reference sequence). The CDR3 sequence: CSARVVVGEKPFF. CDR3 coding DNA: TGCAGTGCTAGAGTGGTGGTGGGTGAAAAACCGTTTTTT.

This clonotype showed up many times. The chain links TRBV3-1 to TRBJ2-4, with D possibly being TRBD2 (5 bases). Per germline, CDR1 LGHDT and CDR2 YNNKEL (reference sequence). The germline V and J ends were trimmed by 2 bases and 7 bases, with 9 bases remaining between them. The CDR3 consists of 13 residues. The CDR3 nucleotides are TGTGCCAGCAGCCAACGGGGTGTCAACATTCAGTACTTC. This codes for CASSQRGVNIQYF.

Of note for this clonotype: A read error may be the cause here, since a much bigger clone is one base away. V gene TRBV20-1 combines with J gene TRBJ2-3; TRBD2 matches at 10 bases. This CDR3 spans 14 amino acids. Germline CDR1 is DFQATT and CDR2 is SNEGSKA (reference sequence). Trimming at V came to 6 bases and at J to 8 bases, leaving 11 bases not matched to a gene. In DNA, the CDR3 is TGCAGTGCCCGATCTAGCGGGAGCCCAGGTACGCAGTATTTT. It translates to CSARSSGSPGTQYF.

This clonotype was seen a few times. The rearrangement uses TRBV7-3 and TRBJ2-2; 7 positions agree with TRBD2. The CDR3 extends over 14 amino acids. Germline CDR1 is SGHTA and CDR2 is FQGTGA. Trimming took 5 bases from V and 6 from J; bases not matched to a gene: 6. CDR3 sequence: CASSQGEGPGELFF. For the CDR3, the DNA is TGTGCCAGCAGCCAAGGGGAGGGTCCCGGGGAGCTGTTTTTT.

V and J are TRBV12-3 or TRBV12-4 and TRBJ1-1; perhaps TRBD1 as D (5 bases). The CDR3 consists of 13 residues. Between the trimmed V and J ends, which lost 7 bases and 1 base, there was a span of 10 bases. CDR3 DNA: TGTGCCAGCAAAAACGGGGCGAACACTGAAGCTTTCTTT. It yields the protein CASKNGANTEAFF.

This clonotype was seen more than once but under ten times. The V call is TRBV12-3 or TRBV12-4, the J call TRBJ1-6; 7 nucleotides agree with TRBD1. The CDR3 is 14 amino acids. The V gene end was trimmed by 5 bases and the J gene end by 8 bases; junction bases not matched to a gene: 6. The CDR3 sequence is CASSLTGMDSPLHF. In nucleotides, the CDR3 is TGTGCCAGCAGTCTGACAGGGATGGATTCACCCCTCCACTTT.

This clonotype was found a few times. This chain joins TRBV9 and TRBJ1-1; tentative D call: TRBD1 (5 bases). The ends were cut back, 2 bases at V and 4 bases at J, with 12 bases in the middle. The CDR3 length is 14 residues. The V gene's germline CDR1 is SGDLS and CDR2 YYNGEE. CDR3 region: CASSVGLRGTEAFF. CDR3 DNA sequence: TGTGCCAGCAGCGTGGGGTTGAGGGGCACTGAAGCTTTCTTT.

This clonotype appeared a few times. The chain joins TRBV5-6 to TRBJ2-5, with 8 bases that match TRBD1. The J segment lost 2 bases and the V segment lost 4 bases, leaving 10 bases of the junction unmatched. CDR3 size: 16 residues. CDR1 SGHDT and CDR2 YYEEEE come from the germline V gene. The CDR3 loop reads CASSHDRGWAQETQYF. The CDR3 DNA reads as TGTGCCAGCAGCCATGACAGGGGCTGGGCGCAAGAGACCCAGTACTTC.